This T cell receptor (beta chain) was observed in a study of cytomegalovirus exposure and HLA in healthy donors. Points from the study as a whole: Productive status was seen about 90% or about 30% of the time for most TCR beta V segments in an earlier analysis. Presence/absence comparisons presumed near-even sequencing depth among donors.

The PCR made use of 60 Vbeta and 13 Jbeta primers. TCRdb's table, derived via immunoSEQ multiplex PCR, lists solely in-frame clones and lacks some. The sample records 100,000 to 150,000 clones, approximately 80% being singletons. A word on this clone: Its antigen is undetermined.

The CDR3 extends over 14 amino acids. Germline CDR1 and CDR2: LNHNV and YYDKDF (reference sequence). Trimming cost V 5 bases and J 3 bases, with 14 bases left between them. The sequencing sample was made of PBMCs. The receptor was isolated from a man aged 25-45 years in good health and CMV-seronegative. The chain employs TRBV15 and TRBJ2-7, with D possibly TRBD1 on 5 matching bases. The CDR3 here is CATSGSDRSYEQYF. The CDR3 region has the DNA TGTGCCACCAGCGGATCCGACAGAAGCTACGAGCAGTACTTC.